This entry is about one T cell receptor (beta chain). Every unsorted PBMC PCR replicate was loaded with around 270 ng DNA, tens of thousands of T cell genomes. Produced via immunoSEQ multiplex PCR; TCRdb's table is partial and in-frame only. The sample lists about 510,000 clones; 60% to 85% were seen once. This sample was included in a study of shared clonotypes between healthy human individuals. Deletions cut 6 bases from V and 5 bases from J, with 21 bases between. The length of the CDR3 is 15 residues. Germline CDR1 reads SGHDT; CDR2 reads YYEEEE. The specimen was PBMCs. The TCR originated in a woman in her thirties or forties in good health. Some clones in this sample may be carry-over from other donors' samples. J is TRBJ2-7 and V is TRBV5-6, with D perhaps being TRBD1 or TRBD2 (5 bases each). This CDR3 reads CASTEYRSWGNEQYF. The CDR3 DNA is TGTGCCAGCACCGAGTACCGGAGTTGGGGGAACGAGCAGTACTTC. Using reference TRBV5-6 and TRBJ2-7 for the parts outside the CDR3, the full variable domain is DAGVTQSPTHLIKTRGQQVTLRCSPKSGHDTVSWYQQALGQGPQFIFQYYEEEERQRGNFPDRFSGHQFPNYSSELNVNALLLGDSALYLCASTEYRSWGNEQYFGPGTRLTVT.